This TCR beta chain was observed in a study of T cells of healthy individuals. MiXCR, applied by TCRdb to the 5' RACE reads, yields one record per CDR3 protein. The table has 60,000 to 80,000 distinct CDR3 sequences, 15% to 20% seen once; the top ten hold roughly 4.7%. Germline V gene lookup returns CDR1 MGHDK and CDR2 SYGVNS. V dropped 2 bases and J dropped 0 bases, with 11 bases sitting between them. The CDR3 spans 15 residues. This clonotype was counted ten times or more. The TCR originated in a human donor in good health. This chain links TRBV25-1 with TRBJ2-7; D possibly corresponds to TRBD2 (6 bases). DNA for the CDR3: TGTGCCAGCAGTGAAGGGGAGGCATACTCCTACGAGCAGTACTTC. Translation: CASSEGEAYSYEQYF.